This T cell receptor beta chain was found in a study of Graves' ophthalmopathy and Graves' hyperthyroidism. Scientists amplified the TCR beta CDR3 regions from RNA transcripts. RT-PCR with HTBI primers came first, then second-round multiplex PCR. TCRdb independently ran MiXCR on the multiplex PCR reads; one entry per CDR3 protein. This sample has 350,000 or so distinct CDR3 sequences, with 17% found just once. After removal of 7 bases from V and 7 bases from J, the junction contained 8 bases not matched to a gene. CDR3 length: 14 amino acids. Germline assignment: CDR1 SQVTM and CDR2 ANQGSEA. J is TRBJ2-1 and V is TRBV29-1; TRBD2 matches at 12 bases. The receptor was isolated from an adult man with Graves' ophthalmopathy. Sequencing used peripheral blood. CDR3 DNA: TGCAGCGCCCGACTAGCGGGGGACGTGAATGAGCAGTTCTTC. Translation: CSARLAGDVNEQFF.